This record covers a single T cell receptor (beta chain). The data were obtained in a study of shared clonotypes between healthy human individuals. The germline gives CDR1 MDHEN, CDR2 SYDVKM. The length of the CDR3 is 17 residues. The J segment lost 5 bases and the V segment lost 6 bases, leaving 15 bases of the junction unmatched. The healthy adult donors were HIV-negative and reported no recent acute infections or vaccinations. Clones were read by immunoSEQ multiplex PCR, and TCRdb kept only the in-frame ones, dropping some. In the table there are over a million clones, 75% to 85% of which are singletons.

The rearrangement links TRBV28 to TRBJ1-4; 7 bases are a match to TRBD1. The TCR comes from a man younger than 30 in good health. Some clones in this sample may be carry-over from other donors' samples. The sample consisted of memory CD4+ T cells from PBMCs. Documented subset: CD45RA-negative fraction. The DNA for the CDR3 is TGTGCCAGCAGGCCCACCTCCGACAGGGCGGGAAATGAAAAACTGTTTTTT. Translation gives CASRPTSDRAGNEKLFF. Supplemented by reference TRBV28 and TRBJ1-4, the full variable domain reads DVKVTQSSRYLVKRTGEKVFLECVQDMDHENMFWYRQDPGLGLRLIYFSYDVKMKEKGDIPEGYSVSREKKERFSLILESASTNQTSMYLCASRPTSDRAGNEKLFFGSGTQLSVL.